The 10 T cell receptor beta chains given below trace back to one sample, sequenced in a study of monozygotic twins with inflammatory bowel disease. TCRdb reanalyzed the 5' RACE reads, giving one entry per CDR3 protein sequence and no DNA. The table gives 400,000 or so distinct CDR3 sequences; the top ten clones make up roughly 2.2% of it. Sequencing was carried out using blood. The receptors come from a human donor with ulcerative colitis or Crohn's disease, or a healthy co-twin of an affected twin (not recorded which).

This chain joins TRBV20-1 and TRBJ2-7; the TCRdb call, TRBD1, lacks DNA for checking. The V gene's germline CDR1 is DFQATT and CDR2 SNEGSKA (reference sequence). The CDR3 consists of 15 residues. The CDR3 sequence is CSAGRRTGVSYEQYF.

The CDR3 sequence: CASSPGGGYDTEAFF. The V gene is TRBV5-1, the J gene TRBJ1-1. Germline V gene sequence: CDR1 SGHRS, CDR2 YFSETQ. The length of the CDR3 is 15 residues.

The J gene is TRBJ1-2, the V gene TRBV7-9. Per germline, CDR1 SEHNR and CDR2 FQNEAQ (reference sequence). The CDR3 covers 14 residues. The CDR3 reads CASSLVAREGGYTF.

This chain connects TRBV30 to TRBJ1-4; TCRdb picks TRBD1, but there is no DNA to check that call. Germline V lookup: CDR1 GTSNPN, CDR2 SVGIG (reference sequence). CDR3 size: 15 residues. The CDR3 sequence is CAWSVRRGADEKLFF.

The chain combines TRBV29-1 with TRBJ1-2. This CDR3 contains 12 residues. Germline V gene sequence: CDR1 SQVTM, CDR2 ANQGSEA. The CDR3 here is CSVAEAVQGYTF.

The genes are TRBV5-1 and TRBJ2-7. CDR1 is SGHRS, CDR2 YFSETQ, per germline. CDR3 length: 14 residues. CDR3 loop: CASSLGSIVYEQYF.

The CDR3 sequence is CASSVGSSGGTKQYF. This chain joins TRBV9 and TRBJ2-7; TCRdb picks TRBD2, but there is no DNA to check that call. Per the germline V gene, CDR1 is SGDLS and CDR2 is YYNGEE. This CDR3 spans 15 amino acids.

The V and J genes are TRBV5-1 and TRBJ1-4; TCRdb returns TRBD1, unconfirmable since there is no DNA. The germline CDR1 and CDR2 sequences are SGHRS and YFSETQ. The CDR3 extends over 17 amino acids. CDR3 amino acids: CASSPGRGQATNEKLFF.

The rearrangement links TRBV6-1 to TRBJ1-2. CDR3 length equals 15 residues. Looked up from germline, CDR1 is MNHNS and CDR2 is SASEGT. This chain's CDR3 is CASSTLGTLSTFLTF.

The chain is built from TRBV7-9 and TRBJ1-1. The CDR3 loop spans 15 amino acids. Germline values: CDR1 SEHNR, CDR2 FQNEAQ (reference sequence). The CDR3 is CASSLVPGPNTEAFF.